The 7 T cell receptor beta chains given below trace back to one sample, sequenced in a study of T cells after posttransplantation cyclophosphamide. Busulfan-fludarabine conditioning, marrow transplant, and cyclophosphamide on days +3 and +4 were administered. Sequencing used immunoSEQ multiplex PCR; TCRdb keeps in-frame clones, though not all of them. The sample shows approximately 13,000 clones, none of them appearing just once. The sequencing here drew on PBMCs, taken around 1,200 days after allogeneic stem cell transplant with posttransplant cyclophosphamide. The source of these receptors is a female patient aged 35-55 years who received an allogeneic stem cell transplant from a related donor, was CMV-positive, and had no GVHD. The graft donor may have contributed some T cells.

In this sample, this clone turned up many times. The chain carries TRBV6-4 and TRBJ2-3, with D perhaps TRBD1 (5 bases). Germline V lookup: CDR1 MRHNA, CDR2 SNTAGT. This CDR3 contains 16 residues. The V end lost 6 bases, the J end lost 1 base, and 17 bases lay between the germline ends. The CDR3 DNA reads as TGTGCCAGCAGCGTCACCTGGGAAGGGGGCACAGATACGCAGTATTTT. The encoded protein is CASSVTWEGGTDTQYF.

This clone was seen ten or more times. The rearrangement links TRBV28 to TRBJ2-2; 10 bases line up with TRBD2. J lost 0 bases, V lost 10 bases, and 11 bases had no gene match. Germline loops: CDR1 MDHEN, CDR2 SYDVKM. The CDR3 covers 17 residues. The CDR3 region has the DNA TGTGCCACGACGGTTAGCGGGGGGAGATCGAACACCGGGGAGCTGTTTTTT. Translation gives CATTVSGGRSNTGELFF.

This clone was counted many times. The chain employs TRBV19 and TRBJ2-1, with 12 positions matching TRBD2. CDR3 length: 17 amino acids. Losses at the gene ends were 3 bases for V and 9 bases for J; bases not matched to a gene: 12. Germline CDR1 reads LNHDA; CDR2 reads SQIVND (reference sequence). For the CDR3, the DNA is TGTGCCAGTAGTATTAAGGTGGCTAGCGGGGGGGCAGTTGAGCAGTTCTTC. This encodes CASSIKVASGGAVEQFF.

At least ten counts were recorded for this clone. This chain connects TRBV4-2 to TRBJ1-5, with 9 bases fitting TRBD1. The V and J ends lost 4 bases and 2 bases, in that order; junction bases with no gene match: 6. The germline V gene encodes CDR1 LGHNA and CDR2 YNFKEQ. The CDR3 has 16 residues. The CDR3 is CASSPTRTGGNQPQHF. The CDR3 nucleotides read TGTGCCAGCAGCCCGACCCGGACAGGGGGCAATCAGCCCCAGCATTTT.

There are many counts of this clone. V usage is TRBV4-3 and J usage is TRBJ2-1; TRBD2 is a possible D gene (5 bases). CDR1 and CDR2 from the germline V gene are LGHNA and YSLEER. The CDR3 is made up of 13 amino acids. Trimming pared 2 bases from V and 12 bases from J, leaving 14 bases between. The CDR3 coding sequence is TGCGCCAGCAGCCAACGGCACGGGGTATTGCAGTTCTTC. It translates to CASSQRHGVLQFF.

This clone showed up many times. The chain recombines TRBV10-3 with TRBJ2-7; D call uncertain. V was shortened by 0 bases and J by 6 bases, with 9 bases between the two germline ends. CDR3 length equals 13 residues. Per the germline V gene, CDR1 is ENHRY and CDR2 is SYGVKD. The CDR3 region has the DNA TGTGCCATCAGTGAGTCGAGGTCGGCCGAGCAGTACTTC. Encoded protein: CAISESRSAEQYF.

The chain combines TRBV7-9 with TRBJ1-1; D ambiguous. Germline assignment: CDR1 SEHNR and CDR2 FQNEAQ (reference sequence). The CDR3 covers 13 residues. With 3 bases removed from V and 1 base from J, the gap between germline ends came to 6 bases. CDR3 loop: CASSLSGNTEAFF. In DNA form, the CDR3 reads TGTGCCAGCAGCTTGTCAGGGAACACTGAAGCTTTCTTT. The entire variable domain, with the rest obtained from reference TRBV7-9 and TRBJ1-1, is as follows: DTGVSQNPRHKITKRGQNVTFRCDPISEHNRLYWYRQTLGQGPEFLTYFQNEAQLEKSRLLSDRFSAERPKGSFSTLEIQRTEQGDSAMYLCASSLSGNTEAFFGQGTRLTVV.